These 7 T cell receptor beta chains originate from one sample sequenced in a study of cytomegalovirus exposure and HLA in healthy donors (dated by TCRdb to about 2017). Receptors were amplified or captured by the immunoSEQ multiplex PCR assay. A mixture of 60 forward primers for TCR Vbeta segments and 13 reverse primers for TCR Jbeta segments was used in the multiplex PCR. The source is immuneACCESS, and TCRdb retained only in-frame sequences with V and J called. Part of the clones is not carried over; for the studies checked, unresolved V genes explain less than half of this, and the remainder is unexplained. The sample table lists fewer than 250,000 clones, about 83% of them with a count of one. The leading ten clones occupy 1.4% of the sample. Material: PBMCs. These receptor sequences come from a girl aged 10-17 years in good health and CMV-seronegative.

In its sample, this clone was seen once. V gene TRBV28 combines with J gene TRBJ1-2; 9 bases map to TRBD1. Germline CDR1 MDHEN, CDR2 SYDVKM. The CDR3 is 15 amino acids. Unmatched junction bases numbered 6, after V lost 6 bases and J lost 1 base. The DNA for the CDR3 is TGTGCCAGCAGACCCGGGACAGGGCTTAACTATGGCTACACCTTC. Translation gives CASRPGTGLNYGYTF.

This clone was counted between two and nine times. The rearrangement links TRBV7-6 to TRBJ1-4, with 9 bases matching TRBD1. The germline gives CDR1 SGHVS, CDR2 FNYEAQ. The CDR3 is 14 amino acids. After removal of 5 bases from V and 8 bases from J, the junction contained 6 bases not matched to a gene. As DNA, the CDR3 is TGTGCCAGCAGCGTCGGGACAGGGAACGAAAAACTGTTTTTT. It encodes CASSVGTGNEKLFF.

This rearrangement joins TRBV30 to TRBJ1-1; TRBD1 is a possible D gene (5 bases). Trimming pared 2 bases from V and 8 bases from J, leaving 18 bases between. Germline CDR1 GTSNPN, CDR2 SVGIG (reference sequence). The CDR3 consists of 14 residues. This chain's CDR3 is CAWSLDTPTLEAFF. Here the CDR3 DNA reads TGTGCCTGGAGTTTGGACACCCCAACCCTCGAAGCTTTCTTT.

CDR3 region: CASLRALNTGELFF. Written as DNA, the CDR3 is TGTGCCTCCCTGAGGGCCTTAAACACCGGGGAGCTGTTTTTT. This chain uses TRBV30 with TRBJ2-2, with D maybe TRBD2 (5 bases). This CDR3 is 14 amino acids long. CDR1 is GTSNPN and CDR2 is SVGIG in the germline V gene (reference sequence). Between the trimmed V and J ends, which lost 7 bases and 2 bases, there was a span of 14 bases.

The gene calls are TRBV7-3 and TRBJ2-1; TRBD2 matches at 7 bases. Germline V CDR1 and CDR2: SGHTA, FQGTGA. Trimming removed 4 bases from V and 6 bases from J; junction bases left unmatched: 12. The CDR3 covers 16 residues. The CDR3 loop reads CASSSPNVLAPNEQFF. The CDR3 DNA is TGTGCCAGCAGCTCCCCTAACGTACTAGCGCCCAATGAGCAGTTCTTC.

This clone was detected a few times. The genes are TRBV7-3 and TRBJ1-1; no reliable D call. The CDR3 contains 15 residues. Germline lookup yields CDR1 SGHTA and CDR2 FQGTGA. V was cut by 2 bases and J by 1 base, with 11 bases left in between. CDR3 region: CASSLGGKGNTEAFF. Here the CDR3 DNA reads TGTGCCAGCAGCTTAGGAGGGAAGGGGAACACTGAAGCTTTCTTT.

The V and J genes are TRBV11-2 and TRBJ2-5, with 10 positions matching TRBD1. Germline values: CDR1 SGHAT, CDR2 FQNNGV. The CDR3 is made up of 16 amino acids. Trimming cost V 2 bases and J 3 bases; bases outside gene matches: 6. This chain's CDR3 is CASSLWTGGTKETQYF. The DNA of the CDR3 is TGTGCCAGCAGCTTATGGACAGGGGGGACGAAAGAGACCCAGTACTTC.